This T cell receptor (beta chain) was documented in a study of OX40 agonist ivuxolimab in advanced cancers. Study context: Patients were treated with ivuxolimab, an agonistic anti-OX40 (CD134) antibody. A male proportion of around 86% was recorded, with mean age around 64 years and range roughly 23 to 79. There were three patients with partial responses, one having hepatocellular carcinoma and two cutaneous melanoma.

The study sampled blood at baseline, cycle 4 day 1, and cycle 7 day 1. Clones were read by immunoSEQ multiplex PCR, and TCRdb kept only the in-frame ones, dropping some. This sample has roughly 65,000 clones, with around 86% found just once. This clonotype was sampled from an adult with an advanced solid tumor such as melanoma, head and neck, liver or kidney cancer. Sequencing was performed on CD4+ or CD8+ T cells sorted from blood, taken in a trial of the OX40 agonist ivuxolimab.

The CDR3 nucleotides are TGCGCCAGCAGCCCCATCGGGACAGGGGGAGGCTACGAGCAGTACTTC. It translates to CASSPIGTGGGYEQYF. This rearrangement joins TRBV5-1 to TRBJ2-7; 11 bases match TRBD1. The CDR3 spans 16 residues. The trim removed 4 bases at V and 3 bases at J, leaving 9 bases unmatched. The germline V gene has CDR1 SGHRS and CDR2 YFSETQ.